This entry concerns a single T cell receptor beta chain. The entry originates in a study of OX40 agonist ivuxolimab in advanced cancers. The germline V and J ends were trimmed by 5 bases and 1 base, with 16 bases remaining between them. The V gene's germline CDR1 is MNHEY and CDR2 SMNVEV (reference sequence). CDR3 length: 16 amino acids. Profiling relied on immunoSEQ multiplex PCR, and the TCRdb table lists in-frame clones only, not all of them. This table holds more than 45,000 clones, 82% found once. The chain couples TRBV27 to TRBJ2-3; possibly TRBD1 or TRBD2 for D (5 bases each). The TCR sequence derives from an adult with an advanced solid tumor such as melanoma, head and neck, liver or kidney cancer. The sample was CD4+ or CD8+ T cells sorted from blood, taken in a trial of the OX40 agonist ivuxolimab. The CDR3 region has the DNA TGTGCCAGCAGTCTGACAGCATTCGGGGGCACAGATACGCAGTATTTT. This encodes CASSLTAFGGTDTQYF.